The following is a T cell receptor (beta chain) sequence with its context. Its antigen is still unknown. Per-base qualities were not stored, and no clone one base away is much larger. The CDR3 holds 15 amino acids from the cysteine to the phenylalanine. The CDR3 DNA has 45 bases and is translated from base 1. Via the germline V gene, CDR1 is SGHRS and CDR2 YFSETQ. The V end gives up 0 bases and the J end 8 bases, leaving 5 bases in the junction not matched to a gene. The immunoSEQ Assay, a bias-controlled multiplex PCR, was used to amplify TCRbeta CDR3 regions from genomic DNA. Per the source publication's procedure: Nucleated cell counts per sample were estimated from amplification of reference gene primers within the assay. Sequence reads were collapsed and filtered to measure the absolute abundance of every unique TCRbeta CDR3 rearrangement. For each sample, productive Simpson clonality was calculated by taking the square root of Simpson's diversity index across productive rearrangements. TCRdb holds this immuneACCESS table with in-frame rearrangements only. Some clones are missing; in checked studies, unresolved V genes explain under half, and the rest has no known cause. That table furnishes V, J and clone size, whereas the DNA furnished D and trimming. This sample is represented by approximately 210,000 clones; just over 85% of them were singletons. The ten largest clones represent 2.2% of the sample.

A second Seattle source provided samples from volunteer blood donors who had recovered from COVID-19. Collaborating institutions collected whole blood in K2EDTA tubes following their own protocols. For TCRbeta analysis, collaborators shipped samples in one of three forms: frozen whole blood, isolated PBMCs, or DNA extracted from either of those sample types. The source of the sample is a study of blood T cell repertoires in COVID-19 (dated by TCRdb to between 2020 and 2021). Background for the entire study: Samples from collaborators originated in the United States, Italy and Spain and spanned both the acute and convalescent phases of COVID-19. The prospective study material was composed of cDNA or gDNA derived from T cells, B-cell-depleted T cells, or PBMCs. Subjects who had been exposed to COVID-19, were actively infected with it, or had recovered from it provided the deeply sampled blood TCRbeta repertoires that made up the dataset. The repertoires were released in a freely available public database intended as a resource for research on the immune response to SARS-CoV-2. The samples were drawn from two sources: the first 160 participants of the ongoing ImmuneRACE study, and fewer than 1,500 subjects contributed by 6 global collaborators. Nearly every sample came with metadata listing a de-identified subject ID, COVID-19 status, age in years and sex. HLA class I and class II types, where available, came from metadata supplied by the sample provider rather than from assay-based typing. The paper's findings and limits, for the study overall: How much clinical and demographic metadata was included differed by source and by participant, and the metadata was provided uncurated.

The material sequenced was peripheral blood. The chain was built from TRBV5-1 and TRBJ1-4; the central 9 bases match TRBD1. This sequence was found in a man under 40 who had recovered from COVID-19. The encoded CDR3 is CASSLVRTGDEKLFF. The DNA sequence is TGCGCCAGCAGCTTGGTCCGGACAGGGGACGAAAAACTGTTTTTT.